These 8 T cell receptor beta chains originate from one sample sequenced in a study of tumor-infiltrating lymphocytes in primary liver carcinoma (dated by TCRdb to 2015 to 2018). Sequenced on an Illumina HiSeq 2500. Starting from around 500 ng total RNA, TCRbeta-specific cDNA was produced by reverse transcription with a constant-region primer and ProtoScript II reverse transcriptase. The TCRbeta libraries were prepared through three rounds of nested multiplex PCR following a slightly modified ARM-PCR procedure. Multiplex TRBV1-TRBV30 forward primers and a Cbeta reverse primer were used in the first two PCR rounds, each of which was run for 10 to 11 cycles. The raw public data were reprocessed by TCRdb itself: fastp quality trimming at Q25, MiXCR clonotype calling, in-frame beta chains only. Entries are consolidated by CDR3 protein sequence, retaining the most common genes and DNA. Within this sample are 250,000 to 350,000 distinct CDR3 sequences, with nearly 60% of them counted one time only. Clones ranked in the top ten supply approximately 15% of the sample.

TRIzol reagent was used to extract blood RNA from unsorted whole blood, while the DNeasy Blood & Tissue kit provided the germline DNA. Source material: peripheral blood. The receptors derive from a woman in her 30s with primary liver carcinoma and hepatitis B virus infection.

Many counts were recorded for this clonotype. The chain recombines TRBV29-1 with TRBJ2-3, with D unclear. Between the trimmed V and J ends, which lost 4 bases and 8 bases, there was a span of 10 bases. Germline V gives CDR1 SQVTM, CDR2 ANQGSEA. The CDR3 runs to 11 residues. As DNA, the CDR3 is TGCAGCGTTGCGATGGACCTTACGCAGTATTTT. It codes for CSVAMDLTQYF.

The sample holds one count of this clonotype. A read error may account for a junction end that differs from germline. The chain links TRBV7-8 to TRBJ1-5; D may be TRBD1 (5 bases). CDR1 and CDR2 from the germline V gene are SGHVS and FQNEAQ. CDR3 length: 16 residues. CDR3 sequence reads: CASSLGGGWGNQPLHF. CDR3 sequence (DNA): TGTGCCAGCAGCCTGGGCGGGGGTTGGGGCAATCAGCCCCTGCATTTT.

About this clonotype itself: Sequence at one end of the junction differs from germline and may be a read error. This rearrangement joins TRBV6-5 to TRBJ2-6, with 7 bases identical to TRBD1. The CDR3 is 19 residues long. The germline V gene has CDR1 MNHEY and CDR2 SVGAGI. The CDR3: CASSSFAGTVFSGAYVLTF. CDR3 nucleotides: TGTGCCAGCAGTTCCTTTGCCGGGACAGTCTTTTCTGGGGCCTACGTCCTGACTTTC.

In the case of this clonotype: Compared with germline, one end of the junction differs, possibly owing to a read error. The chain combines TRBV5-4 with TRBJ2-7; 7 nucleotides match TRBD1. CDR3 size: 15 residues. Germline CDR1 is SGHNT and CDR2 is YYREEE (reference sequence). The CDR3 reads CASSLDGTEYYERYF. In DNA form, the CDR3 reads TGTGCCAGCAGCTTGGACGGGACAGAATACTACGAGCGGTACTTC.

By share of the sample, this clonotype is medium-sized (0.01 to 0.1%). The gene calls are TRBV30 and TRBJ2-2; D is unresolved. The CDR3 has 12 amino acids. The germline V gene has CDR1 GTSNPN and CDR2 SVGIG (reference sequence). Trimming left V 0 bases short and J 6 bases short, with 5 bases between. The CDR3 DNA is TGTGCCTGGAGTGTACTTCCCGGGGAGCTGTTTTTT. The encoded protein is CAWSVLPGELFF.

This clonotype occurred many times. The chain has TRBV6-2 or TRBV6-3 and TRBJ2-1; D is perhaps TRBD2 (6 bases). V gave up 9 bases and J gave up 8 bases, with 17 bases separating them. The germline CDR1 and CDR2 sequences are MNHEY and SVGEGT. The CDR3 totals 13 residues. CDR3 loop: CASGTLAFDEQFF. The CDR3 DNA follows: TGTGCCAGTGGGACTCTAGCGTTCGATGAGCAGTTCTTC.

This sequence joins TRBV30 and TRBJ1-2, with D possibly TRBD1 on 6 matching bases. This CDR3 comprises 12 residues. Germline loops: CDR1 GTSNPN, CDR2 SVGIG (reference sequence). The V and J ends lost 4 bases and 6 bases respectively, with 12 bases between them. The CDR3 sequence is CAWMRGSDGYTF. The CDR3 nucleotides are TGTGCCTGGATGAGGGGGAGCGATGGCTACACCTTC.

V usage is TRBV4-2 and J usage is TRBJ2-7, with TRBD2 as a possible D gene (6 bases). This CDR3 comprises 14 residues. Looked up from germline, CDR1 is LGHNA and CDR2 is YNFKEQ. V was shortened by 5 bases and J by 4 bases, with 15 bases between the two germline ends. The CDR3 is CASSSLVGGYEQYF. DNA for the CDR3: TGTGCCAGCAGCTCGCTAGTGGGGGGTTACGAGCAGTACTTC.